This T cell receptor (beta chain) came from a study of T cell responses to AZD1222 COVID-19 vaccine. Assay: immunoSEQ multiplex PCR; the TCRdb copy retains only in-frame clones and omits some. Here the sample spans more than 100,000 clones, 75% to 90% being singletons. The sequencing used peripheral blood, collected on day 0 of AZD1222 vaccination. This TCR came from an adult in good health.

The CDR3 reads CASSTSPWRGEGRNEQFF. The DNA of the CDR3 is TGTGCCAGTAGTACCTCGCCCTGGCGGGGGGAGGGCAGGAATGAGCAGTTCTTC. This chain uses TRBV19 with TRBJ2-1; 8 bases map to TRBD2. The V gene's germline CDR1 is LNHDA and CDR2 SQIVND (reference sequence). The CDR3 has 18 amino acids. The junction had 18 bases not matched to a gene; V was cut back by 4 bases and J by 7 bases.